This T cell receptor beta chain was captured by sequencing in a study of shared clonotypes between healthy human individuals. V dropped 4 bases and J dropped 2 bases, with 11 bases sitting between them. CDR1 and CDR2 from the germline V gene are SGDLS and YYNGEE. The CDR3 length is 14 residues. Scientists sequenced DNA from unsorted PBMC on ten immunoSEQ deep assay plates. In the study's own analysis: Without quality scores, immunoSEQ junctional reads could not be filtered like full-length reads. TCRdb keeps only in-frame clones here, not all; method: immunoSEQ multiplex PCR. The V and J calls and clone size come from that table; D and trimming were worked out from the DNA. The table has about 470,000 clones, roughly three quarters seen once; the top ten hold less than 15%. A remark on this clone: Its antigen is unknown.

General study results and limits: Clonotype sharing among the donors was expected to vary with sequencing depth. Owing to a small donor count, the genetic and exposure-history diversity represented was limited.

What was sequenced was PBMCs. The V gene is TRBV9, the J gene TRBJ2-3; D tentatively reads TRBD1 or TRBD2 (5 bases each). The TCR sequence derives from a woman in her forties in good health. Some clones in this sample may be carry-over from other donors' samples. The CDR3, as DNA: TGTGCCAGCAGCCGGGGCACTAACACAGATACGCAGTATTTT. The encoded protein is CASSRGTNTDTQYF. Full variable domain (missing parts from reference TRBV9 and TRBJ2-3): DSGVTQTPKHLITATGQRVTLRCSPRSGDLSVYWYQQSLDQGLQFLIQYYNGEERAKGNILERFSAQQFPDLHSELNLSSLELGDSALYFCASSRGTNTDTQYFGPGTRLTVL.